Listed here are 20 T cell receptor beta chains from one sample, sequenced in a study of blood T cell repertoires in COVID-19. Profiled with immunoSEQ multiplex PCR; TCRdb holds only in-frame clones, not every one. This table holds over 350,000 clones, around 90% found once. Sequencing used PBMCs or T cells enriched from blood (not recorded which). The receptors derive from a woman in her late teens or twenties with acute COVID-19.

The CDR3 spells CASSQDVTGNFAGELFF. The CDR3 bases are TGCGCCAGCAGCCAAGATGTCACAGGGAACTTCGCCGGGGAGCTGTTTTTT. This chain links TRBV4-3 with TRBJ2-2; perhaps TRBD1 as D (6 bases). CDR1 is LGHNA, CDR2 YSLEER, per germline. The CDR3 is 17 residues long. Trimming left V 0 bases short and J 6 bases short, with 17 bases between.

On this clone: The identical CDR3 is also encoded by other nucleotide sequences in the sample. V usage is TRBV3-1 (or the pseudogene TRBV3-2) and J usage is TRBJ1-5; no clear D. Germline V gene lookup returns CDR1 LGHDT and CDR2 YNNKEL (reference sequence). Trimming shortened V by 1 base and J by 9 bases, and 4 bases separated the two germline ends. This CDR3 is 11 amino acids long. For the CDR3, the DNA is TGTGCCAGCAGCCAAGGAGGGCCCCAGCATTTT. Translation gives CASSQGGPQHF.

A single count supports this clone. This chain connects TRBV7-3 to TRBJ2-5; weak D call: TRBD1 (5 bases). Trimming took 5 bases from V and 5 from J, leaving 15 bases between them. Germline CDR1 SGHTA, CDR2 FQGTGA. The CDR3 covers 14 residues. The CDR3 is CASSLGAGQETQYF. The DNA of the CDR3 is TGTGCCAGCAGCCTAGGCGCAGGGCAGGAGACCCAGTACTTC.

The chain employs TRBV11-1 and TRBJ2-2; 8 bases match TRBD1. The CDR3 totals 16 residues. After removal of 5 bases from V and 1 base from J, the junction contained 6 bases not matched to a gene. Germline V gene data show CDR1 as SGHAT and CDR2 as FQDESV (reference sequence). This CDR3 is CASSPDRVGNTGELFF. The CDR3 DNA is TGTGCCAGCAGCCCGGACAGGGTCGGGAACACCGGGGAGCTGTTTTTT. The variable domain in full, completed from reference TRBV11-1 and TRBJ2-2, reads EAEVAQSPRYKITEKSQAVAFWCDPISGHATLYWYRQILGQGPELLVQFQDESVVDDSQLPKDRFSAERLKGVDSTLKIQPAELGDSAMYLCASSPDRVGNTGELFFGEGSRLTVL.

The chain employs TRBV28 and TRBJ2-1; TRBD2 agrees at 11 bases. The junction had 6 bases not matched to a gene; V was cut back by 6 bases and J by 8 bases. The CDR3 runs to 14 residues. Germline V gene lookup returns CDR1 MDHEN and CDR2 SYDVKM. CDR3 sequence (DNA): TGTGCCAGCAGATCGCCTAGCGGGAGGCATGAGCAGTTCTTC. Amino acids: CASRSPSGRHEQFF.

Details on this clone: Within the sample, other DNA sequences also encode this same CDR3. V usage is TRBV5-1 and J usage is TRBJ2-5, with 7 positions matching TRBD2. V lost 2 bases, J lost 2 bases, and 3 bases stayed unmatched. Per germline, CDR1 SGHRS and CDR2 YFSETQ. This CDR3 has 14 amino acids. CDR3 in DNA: TGCGCCAGCAGCTTTCGGGGGGAACAAGAGACCCAGTACTTC. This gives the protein CASSFRGEQETQYF.

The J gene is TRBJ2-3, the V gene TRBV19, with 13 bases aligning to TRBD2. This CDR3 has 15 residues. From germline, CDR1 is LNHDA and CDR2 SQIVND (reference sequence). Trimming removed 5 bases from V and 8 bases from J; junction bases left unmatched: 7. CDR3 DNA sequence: TGTGCCAGTAGTGAAACTAGCGGGGGGGCGGTTACGCAGTATTTT. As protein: CASSETSGGAVTQYF.

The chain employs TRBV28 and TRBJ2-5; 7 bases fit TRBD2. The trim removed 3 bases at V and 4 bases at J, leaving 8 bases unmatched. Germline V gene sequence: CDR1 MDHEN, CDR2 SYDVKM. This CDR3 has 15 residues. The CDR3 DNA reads TGTGCCAGCAGTTTTGGCGGGAGTAGGGCAGAGACCCAGTACTTC. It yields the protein CASSFGGSRAETQYF. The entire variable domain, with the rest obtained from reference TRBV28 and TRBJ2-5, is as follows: DVKVTQSSRYLVKRTGEKVFLECVQDMDHENMFWYRQDPGLGLRLIYFSYDVKMKEKGDIPEGYSVSREKKERFSLILESASTNQTSMYLCASSFGGSRAETQYFGPGTRLLVL.

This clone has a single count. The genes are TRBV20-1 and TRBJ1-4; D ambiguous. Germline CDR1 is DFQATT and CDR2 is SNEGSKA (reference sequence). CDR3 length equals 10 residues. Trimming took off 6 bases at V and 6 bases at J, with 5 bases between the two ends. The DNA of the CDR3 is TGCAGTGCGTTAGATGAAAAACTGTTTTTT. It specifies CSALDEKLFF.

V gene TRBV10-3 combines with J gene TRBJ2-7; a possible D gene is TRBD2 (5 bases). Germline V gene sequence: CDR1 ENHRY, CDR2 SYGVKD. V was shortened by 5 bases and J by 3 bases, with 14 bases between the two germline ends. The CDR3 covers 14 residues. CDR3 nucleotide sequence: TGTGCCATCAGTCTCGGATCGGGGATCTACGAGCAGTACTTC. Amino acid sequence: CAISLGSGIYEQYF.

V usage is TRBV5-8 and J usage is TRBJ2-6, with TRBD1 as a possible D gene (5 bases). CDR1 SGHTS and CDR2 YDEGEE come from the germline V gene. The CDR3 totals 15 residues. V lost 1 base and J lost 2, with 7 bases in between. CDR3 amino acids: CASSLIRAGANVLTF. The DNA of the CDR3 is TGTGCCAGCAGCTTGATCAGGGCTGGGGCCAACGTCCTGACTTTC.

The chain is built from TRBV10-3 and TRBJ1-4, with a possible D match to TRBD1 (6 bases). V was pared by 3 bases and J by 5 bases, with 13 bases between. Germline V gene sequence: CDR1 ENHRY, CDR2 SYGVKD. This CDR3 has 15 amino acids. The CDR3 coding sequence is TGTGCCATCAGTGATAGGGGGTTACTAAATGAAAAACTGTTTTTT. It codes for CAISDRGLLNEKLFF.

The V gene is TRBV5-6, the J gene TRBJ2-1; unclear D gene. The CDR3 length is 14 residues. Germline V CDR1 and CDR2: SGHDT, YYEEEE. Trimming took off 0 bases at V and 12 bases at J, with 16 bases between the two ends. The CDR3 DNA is TGTGCCAGCAGCTTGGAGCGCGTGAGTGGCAGGCAGTTCTTC. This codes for CASSLERVSGRQFF.

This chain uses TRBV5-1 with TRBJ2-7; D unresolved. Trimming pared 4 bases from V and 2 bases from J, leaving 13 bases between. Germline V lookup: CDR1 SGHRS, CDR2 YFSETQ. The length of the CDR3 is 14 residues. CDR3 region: CASSEPGGPYEQYF. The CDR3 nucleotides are TGCGCCAGCAGCGAACCAGGTGGGCCCTACGAGCAGTACTTC.

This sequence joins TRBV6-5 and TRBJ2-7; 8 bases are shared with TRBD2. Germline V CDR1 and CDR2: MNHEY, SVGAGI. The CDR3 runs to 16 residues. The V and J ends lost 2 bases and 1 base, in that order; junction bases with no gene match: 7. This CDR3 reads CASSYRSSGGSYEQYF. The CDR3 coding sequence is TGTGCCAGCAGTTACCGGTCGTCGGGAGGGTCCTACGAGCAGTACTTC.

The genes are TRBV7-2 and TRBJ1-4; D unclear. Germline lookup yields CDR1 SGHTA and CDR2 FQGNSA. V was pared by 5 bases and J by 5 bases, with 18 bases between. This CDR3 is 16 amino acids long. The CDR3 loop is CASSPRSGSGNEKLFF. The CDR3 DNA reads TGTGCCAGCAGCCCGAGATCGGGTTCGGGGAATGAAAAACTGTTTTTT. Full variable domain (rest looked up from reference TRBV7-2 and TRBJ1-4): GAGVSQSPSNKVTEKGKDVELRCDPISGHTALYWYRQSLGQGLEFLIYFQGNSAPDKSGLPSDRFSAERTGGSVSTLTIQRTQQEDSAVYLCASSPRSGSGNEKLFFGSGTQLSVL.

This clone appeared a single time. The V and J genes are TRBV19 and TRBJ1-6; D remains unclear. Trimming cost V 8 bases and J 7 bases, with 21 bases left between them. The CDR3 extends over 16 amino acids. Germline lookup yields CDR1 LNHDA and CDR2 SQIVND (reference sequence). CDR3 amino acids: CASRLRGQTGNSPLHF. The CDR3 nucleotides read TGTGCCAGTCGACTCCGAGGGCAGACTGGGAATTCACCCCTCCACTTT.

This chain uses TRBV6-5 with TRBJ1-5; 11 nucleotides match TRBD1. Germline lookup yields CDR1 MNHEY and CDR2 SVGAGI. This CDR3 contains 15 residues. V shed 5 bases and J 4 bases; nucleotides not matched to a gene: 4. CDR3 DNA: TGTGCCAGCAGTCGGACAGGGGGCAGGAATCAGCCCCAGCATTTT. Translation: CASSRTGGRNQPQHF.

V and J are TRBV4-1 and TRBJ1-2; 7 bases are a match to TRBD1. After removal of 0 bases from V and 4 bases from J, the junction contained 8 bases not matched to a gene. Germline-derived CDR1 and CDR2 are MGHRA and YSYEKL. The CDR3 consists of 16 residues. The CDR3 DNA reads TGCGCCAGCAGCCAAGACCCGGGACAGTTTCTCTATGGCTACACCTTC. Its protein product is CASSQDPGQFLYGYTF.

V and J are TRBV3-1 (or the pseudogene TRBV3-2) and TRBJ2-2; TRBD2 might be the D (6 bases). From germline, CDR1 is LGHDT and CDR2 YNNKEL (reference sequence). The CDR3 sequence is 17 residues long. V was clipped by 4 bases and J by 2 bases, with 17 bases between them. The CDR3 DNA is TGTGCCAGCAGCCCCCCGGGGATAGCGGTCAACACCGGGGAGCTGTTTTTT. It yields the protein CASSPPGIAVNTGELFF.